One T cell receptor beta chain is described in this entry. Its antigen remains undetermined. The sample holds no much larger clone one base away, and base qualities are not on file. The source of the sample is a study of cytomegalovirus exposure and HLA in healthy donors listed by TCRdb under 2017. The study in broad terms: According to an earlier analysis of a few hundred of the donors, some 170 million T cells yielded 95 million to 140 million unique TCR beta sequences and about 300 Gb of sequence data. Because of strong linkage in the cohort, roughly five DR-DQ haplotypes were treated as single units for association and clustering. Among almost 400 genotyped donors of the cohort, an average of approximately 230,000 unique TCR beta nucleotide sequences were sequenced per donor, roughly 20% of them non-productive. Class I and class II HLA loci were covered by the typing at four-digit resolution. An early release covering over 500 HLA-typed donors comprised 300 to 350 gigabases of sequencing data and roughly 85 million unique TCR sequences. A separate validation cohort of roughly 130 different subjects was used in addition to the 666-subject first cohort. An earlier analysis of 587 of the donors used high-throughput TCR beta sequencing to judge whether each TCR beta V gene segment behaved as functional or pseudogenic. In the later analysis, no new phenotypic data were used to find candidate immune exposures; instead, reliance was placed on TCR beta sequences and their occurrence across donors. The study aimed to test whether signatures of past pathogen exposure could be identified by cataloging public T cell receptors. A later genetic analysis used genome-wide SNP genotypes for about 60% of the roughly 700 donors, treating that subset as a discovery cohort. All discovery cohort repertoires had been generated using a single sequencing platform. High-throughput TCR immunosequencing, statistical association of individual TCRs with disease status, and machine learning were combined to predict cytomegalovirus infection status. Alongside the repertoire data, information on donor age, sex, ethnicity and CMV serostatus was compiled. Typing coverage differed by locus: A, B, C, DRB1 and DQB1 were typed in about 620-640 donors, DQA1 in about 560, DPA1 in 606, and DPB1 in approximately 450. A later analysis re-examined previously published TCR beta repertoires from 610 or so donors and added high-resolution HLA genotyping to investigate patterns of TCR occurrence. The T cell repertoires of 666 subjects were profiled by immunosequencing and related to cytomegalovirus serostatus. The genetic ancestry cluster associated with self-reported Caucasian donors included 81% of the 350 to 500 genotyped donors. General study outcomes and caveats: The only immune exposure information available for the cohort was CMV serostatus. Strong co-occurrence of HLA alleles, especially DR and DQ, made assigning TCR associations to individual alleles difficult. In an earlier analysis of some 550 of the donors, most TCR beta V segments were observed in productive rearrangements about 90% or about 30% of the time, broadly matching IMGT annotations. Roughly uniform sequencing depth across donors was assumed in presence/absence analyses, although this assumption may not hold. In a later analysis, the rate of TCR association differed among HLA loci, with DRB1 alleles having the most associated TCRs and HLA-C alleles having the fewest. The study listed 150 to 200 TCR beta chains as associated with cytomegalovirus. A later genetic analysis associated a missense DCLRE1C variant with V-gene and J-gene trimming of TCR beta chains, and an independent cohort replicated the association. According to a later genetic analysis, donors in an Asian-associated ancestry cluster had fewer N-insertions in productive TCRs than the approximately 690-donor mean. In vitro tests confirmed that a few of the cytomegalovirus-associated TCR beta chains recognize cytomegalovirus antigens. In a later analysis, around 15,000 TCR beta sequences were associated with specific HLA alleles at a false discovery rate of 0.05. A later analysis reported that several top co-occurrence clusters appeared linked to parvovirus B19, influenza, CMV and Epstein-Barr virus. It was suggested by the authors that the approach could potentially be generalized to other disease states and immunological phenotypes. In a later analysis, most CMV-associated TCR beta chains were found to appear HLA-restricted, with HLA associations seemingly driven largely by CMV exposure. The 87-base-pair reads could not distinguish some IMGT-functional V segments, including TRBV6-2 and TRBV6-3, so those segments were excluded. In a later analysis, HLA-associated TCR beta chains showed more clonal expansion and lower generation probabilities than non-associated chains that were equally common. Only TCR beta chains were sequenced in this cohort, and the absence of alpha or paired-chain data limited detectable features. Because HLA typing was missing for some donors at each locus, association tests included only the typed subset. Linkage disequilibrium might explain the correlated functional status among segregating V segments, but an unknown experimental factor could not be ruled out. A further reported finding was that TCR beta sequences accurately predicted the HLA-A and HLA-B alleles for most subjects in the first cohort. While some public TCRs were present in many individuals, most TCR sequences turned up only very rarely across donors. Approximately 18 rarely observed V segments, including chromosome 9 orphons, were excluded from the earlier analysis of approximately 600 of the donors because counts were too low. Cytomegalovirus status was reported to be diagnosed by the classifier with high specificity and sensitivity in both the original and validation cohorts. A cluster of highly shared sequence variants was judged likely to be a technical artifact of the sequencing pipeline.

The trim is 7 bases for V and 3 bases for J, with a gap of 13 bases between the germline ends. Its CDR3 holds 13 amino acids, cysteine through phenylalanine. Kept here is only the CDR3 DNA, which spans 39 bases and is read in frame from base 1. CDR1 is given as SNHLY and CDR2 as FYNNEI, both from the germline V gene. To prepare the library, the immunoSEQ multiplex PCR assay was applied. For the multiplex PCR, a mixture combining 60 forward primers for TCR Vbeta segments and 13 reverse primers for TCR Jbeta segments was used. Amplification of the CDR3 region of rearranged TCR beta genes was performed with a multiplex PCR assay on genomic DNA. Amplified TCR beta libraries were sequenced as 87-base-pair reads on the Illumina HiSeq System. The paper's data handling went like this. In a later analysis, tens of millions of unique TCR beta chains were counted across the approximately 640 repertoires, and roughly 11 million of these chains were shared by at least two donors. Raw reads were error-corrected and collapsed into unique sequences by a nearest-neighbor algorithm in which closely related sequences were merged to remove PCR and sequencing errors. To assign V, D and J gene segments, CDR3 sequences were aligned to IMGT reference sequences. For a sequence to be retained, a match of at least six nucleotides to both a V gene segment and a J gene segment was required. A rearrangement counted as productive if the CDR3 had no stop codons and remained in frame with V and J, and every other rearrangement counted as non-productive. Following IMGT convention, CDR3 was defined as the stretch from the second conserved V-encoded cysteine up to the conserved J-encoded phenylalanine. The earlier analysis of roughly 590 of the donors excluded any sequence lacking an unambiguous match to a single V gene segment. In an earlier analysis of some 590 of the donors, V segments were called functional above 56.7% productive rearrangements and were called segregating when the between-donor standard deviation exceeded 5%. To diagnose cytomegalovirus status from the catalog of TCR beta chain sequences, a statistical classification framework was built. V and J gene assignment, in a later analysis, came from comparing TCR nucleotide sequences with IMGT/GENE-DB human TR gene sequences. Using the TCRdist pipeline, a later analysis assigned CDR3 sequences along with most-parsimonious VDJ recombination scenarios. A later analysis defined each TCR beta chain by its CDR3 amino acid sequence plus V-gene family, and excluded reads lacking a unique V-gene family. As a way to deal with suspected cross-contamination and a sequencing artifact, a later analysis dropped hundreds of nucleotide sequences that were highly shared and had low generation probability. For each public chain, a later analysis derived a clonal expansion index from normalized ranks of inferred template counts within each repertoire. Generation probabilities in a later analysis came from a VDJ recombination model fitted to out-of-frame rearrangements, and those results were checked against IGoR. A later analysis scored TCR-TCR, TCR-HLA and TCR-CMV co-occurrence with hypergeometric tests, applying a repertoire-size bias correction to TCR pairs. To estimate false discovery rates, a later analysis permuted the HLA or CMV assignments 20 times. A later analysis grouped co-occurring TCRs with DBSCAN, adding TCRdist sequence similarity when clustering within HLA-allele-positive subsets. For co-occurrence clustering, repertoires with fewer than 30,000 or more than 120,000 public chains were excluded, along with five repertoires with anomalous nucleotide sharing. Entries here come from immuneACCESS through TCRdb and include only in-frame sequences with V and J called. Some clones fail to appear in such tables; in the studies checked, an unresolved V gene covers under half of the shortfall, and the cause of the remainder is unknown. For V, J and clone size, that table is used; D and trimming come from the DNA. For this sample there are roughly 300,000 clones; roughly 85% appear just once. Jointly, the top ten make up less than 4% of the sample.

The cohort was made up of several hundred healthy bone marrow donors. At the time of sampling, all cohort members were nominally healthy, though unrecorded immune exposures were likely present. The donor tested CMV seropositive and was one of the 289 seropositive cohort members. A peripheral blood sample was collected from each donor, and TCR beta sequencing was performed on peripheral blood mononuclear cells. Genomic DNA was extracted from the blood cell samples with the Qiagen DNeasy Blood Extraction Kit. Here the chain combines TRBV2 and TRBJ2-7; the D gene is unclear. Input material: PBMCs. The sequence was collected from a man aged 35 to 55 in good health and CMV-seropositive. The DNA reads as follows: TGTGCCAGCATCAAGGTGGAGAGCTACGAGCAGTACTTC. The translation is CASIKVESYEQYF.